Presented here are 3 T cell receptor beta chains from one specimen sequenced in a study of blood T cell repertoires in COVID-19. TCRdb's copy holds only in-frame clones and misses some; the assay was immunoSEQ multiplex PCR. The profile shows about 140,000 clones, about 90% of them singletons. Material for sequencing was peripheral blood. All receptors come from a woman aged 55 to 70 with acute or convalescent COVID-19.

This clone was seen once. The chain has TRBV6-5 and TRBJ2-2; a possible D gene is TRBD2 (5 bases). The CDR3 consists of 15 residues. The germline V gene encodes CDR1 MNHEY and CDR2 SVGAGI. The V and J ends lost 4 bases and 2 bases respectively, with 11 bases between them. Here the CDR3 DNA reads TGTGCCAGCAGTTCCCGGGGATACAACACCGGGGAGCTGTTTTTT. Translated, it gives CASSSRGYNTGELFF.

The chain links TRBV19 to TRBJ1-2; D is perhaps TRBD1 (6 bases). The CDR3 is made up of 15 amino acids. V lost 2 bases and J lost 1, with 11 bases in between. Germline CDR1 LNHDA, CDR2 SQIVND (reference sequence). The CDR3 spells CASSIQGTNNYGYTF. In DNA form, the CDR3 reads TGTGCCAGTAGTATACAGGGGACCAATAACTATGGCTACACCTTC.

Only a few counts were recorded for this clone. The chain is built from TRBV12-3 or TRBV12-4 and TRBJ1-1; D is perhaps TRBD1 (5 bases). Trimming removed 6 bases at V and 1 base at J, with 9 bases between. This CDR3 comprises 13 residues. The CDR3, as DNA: TGTGCCAGCAGCAGACAGAGGAACACTGAAGCTTTCTTT. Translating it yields CASSRQRNTEAFF.